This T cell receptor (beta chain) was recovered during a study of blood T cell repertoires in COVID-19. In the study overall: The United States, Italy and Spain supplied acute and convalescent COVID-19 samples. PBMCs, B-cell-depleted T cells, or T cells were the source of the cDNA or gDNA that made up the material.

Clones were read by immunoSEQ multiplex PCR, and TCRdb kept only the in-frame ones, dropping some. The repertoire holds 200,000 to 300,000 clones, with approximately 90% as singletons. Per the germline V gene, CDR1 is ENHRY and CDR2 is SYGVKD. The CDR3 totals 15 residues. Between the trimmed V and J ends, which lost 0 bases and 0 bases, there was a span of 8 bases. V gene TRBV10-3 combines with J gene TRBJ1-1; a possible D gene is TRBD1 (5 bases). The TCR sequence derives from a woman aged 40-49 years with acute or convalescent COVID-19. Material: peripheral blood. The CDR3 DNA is TGTGCCATCAGTGAGTCGCGGGGGTTGAACACTGAAGCTTTCTTT. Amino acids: CAISESRGLNTEAFF.